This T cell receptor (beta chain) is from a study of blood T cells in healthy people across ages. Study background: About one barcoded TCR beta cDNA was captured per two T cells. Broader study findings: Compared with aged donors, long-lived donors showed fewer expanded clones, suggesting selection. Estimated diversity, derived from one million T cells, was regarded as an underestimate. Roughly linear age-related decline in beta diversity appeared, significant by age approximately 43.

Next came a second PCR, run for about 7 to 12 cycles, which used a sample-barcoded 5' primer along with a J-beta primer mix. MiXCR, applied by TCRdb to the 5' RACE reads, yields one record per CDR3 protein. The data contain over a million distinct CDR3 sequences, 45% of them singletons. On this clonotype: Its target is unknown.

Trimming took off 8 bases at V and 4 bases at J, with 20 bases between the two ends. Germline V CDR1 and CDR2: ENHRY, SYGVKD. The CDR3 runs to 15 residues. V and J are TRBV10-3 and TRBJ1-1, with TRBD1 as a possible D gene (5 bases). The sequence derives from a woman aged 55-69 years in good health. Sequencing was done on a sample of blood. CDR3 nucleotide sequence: TGTGCCATCCAGTCATTGGGCCGGGGCGGCACTGAAGCTTTCTTT. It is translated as CAIQSLGRGGTEAFF.